These 15 T cell receptor beta chains were all obtained from the same sample, sequenced in a study of blood T cell repertoires in COVID-19. TCRdb's table, derived via immunoSEQ multiplex PCR, lists solely in-frame clones and lacks some. This table holds around 160,000 clones, 90% found once. The sample was peripheral blood. The receptors stem from a man in his sixties with active or convalescent COVID-19.

This clone occurred once. This sequence joins TRBV6-1 and TRBJ1-5; 8 nucleotides align to TRBD1. CDR3 size: 17 residues. The V and J ends lost 1 base and 0 bases, in that order; junction bases with no gene match: 5. Germline V gives CDR1 MNHNS, CDR2 SASEGT. The CDR3 here is CASSEGTGGSSNQPQHF. CDR3 DNA sequence: TGTGCCAGCAGTGAAGGAACAGGGGGAAGTAGCAATCAGCCCCAGCATTTT.

This rearrangement joins TRBV10-3 to TRBJ2-1, with TRBD1 matching over 8 bases. Germline V gene data show CDR1 as ENHRY and CDR2 as SYGVKD. This CDR3 region has 17 residues. V shed 0 bases and J 0 bases; nucleotides not matched to a gene: 4. As DNA, the CDR3 is TGTGCCATCAGTGAGTCGAGGGACAGGAGCTCCTACAATGAGCAGTTCTTC. It codes for CAISESRDRSSYNEQFF.

V and J are TRBV10-3 and TRBJ2-1; 9 nucleotides align to TRBD1. V shed 5 bases and J 7 bases; nucleotides not matched to a gene: 6. Per the germline V gene, CDR1 is ENHRY and CDR2 is SYGVKD. The CDR3 sequence is 14 residues long. CDR3 loop: CAISSGQGRNEQFF. CDR3 DNA sequence: TGTGCCATCAGTTCGGGACAGGGTCGGAATGAGCAGTTCTTC.

This clone was seen a few times. This chain uses TRBV5-4 with TRBJ1-2; D is unresolved. The CDR3 spans 15 residues. V was trimmed by 4 bases and J by 4 bases, leaving 17 bases between them. In germline, CDR1 is SGHNT, CDR2 YYREEE (reference sequence). The DNA for the CDR3 is TGTGCCAGCAGCGCACACAGCGCGGGGAGCTATGGCTACACCTTC. This sequence encodes CASSAHSAGSYGYTF.

This chain connects TRBV10-3 to TRBJ2-7; perhaps TRBD2 as D (6 bases). The V and J ends lost 11 bases and 2 bases respectively, with 13 bases between them. The CDR3 loop spans 12 amino acids. The germline V gene has CDR1 ENHRY and CDR2 SYGVKD. Here the CDR3 DNA reads TGTGCCGTCTCCGGGACTCCCTACGAGCAGTACTTC. Translation gives CAVSGTPYEQYF.

The chain links TRBV5-5 to TRBJ2-7; 9 positions match TRBD1. Germline-derived CDR1 and CDR2 are SGHKS and YYEKEE (reference sequence). The CDR3 consists of 14 residues. V shed 2 bases and J 5 bases; nucleotides not matched to a gene: 5. CDR3 sequence (DNA): TGTGCCAGCAGCTTCCGACAGGGGGTCAACGAGCAGTACTTC. Amino acids: CASSFRQGVNEQYF.

The V call is TRBV27, the J call TRBJ1-4; possible D gene TRBD1, 6 bases. Germline CDR1 is MNHEY and CDR2 is SMNVEV (reference sequence). Trimming took off 2 bases at V and 8 bases at J, with 9 bases between the two ends. The CDR3 has 13 residues. Written as DNA, the CDR3 is TGTGCCAGCAGTTTACAGGGGAGCGAAAAACTGTTTTTT. It codes for CASSLQGSEKLFF.

The chain joins TRBV7-2 to TRBJ2-1; 11 bases map to TRBD2. The CDR3 loop spans 16 amino acids. Looked up from germline, CDR1 is SGHTA and CDR2 is FQGNSA. J gave up 6 bases and V 5 bases, and 9 bases lay outside the gene matches. The CDR3 DNA is TGTGCCAGCAGCCCCCGGGTAGCGGGGGGGGTCAATGAGCAGTTCTTC. Translating gives CASSPRVAGGVNEQFF. Based on the CDR3 plus reference TRBV7-2 and TRBJ2-1, the full variable domain is GAGVSQSPSNKVTEKGKDVELRCDPISGHTALYWYRQSLGQGLEFLIYFQGNSAPDKSGLPSDRFSAERTGGSVSTLTIQRTQQEDSAVYLCASSPRVAGGVNEQFFGPGTRLTVL.

A note on this clone: The junction shows a germline mismatch at one end, possibly a read error. The V call is TRBV3-1 (or the pseudogene TRBV3-2), the J call TRBJ1-1, with D perhaps matching TRBD1 (6 bases). Germline loops: CDR1 LGHDT, CDR2 YNNKEL (reference sequence). The CDR3 length is 15 residues. CDR3 nucleotide sequence: TGTGCCAGCAACCAAGATCAACAGGGCGGGACTGAAGCTTTCTTT. It translates to CASNQDQQGGTEAFF.

This clone was seen a few times. The chain recombines TRBV5-1 with TRBJ2-2; D perhaps matches TRBD2 (6 bases). The CDR3 has 15 amino acids. V was pared by 1 base and J by 7 bases, with 14 bases between. Per germline, CDR1 SGHRS and CDR2 YFSETQ. The CDR3 spells CASSLIPGVDGELFF. The CDR3, as DNA: TGCGCCAGCAGCTTGATCCCGGGGGTGGACGGGGAGCTGTTTTTT.

V gene TRBV19 combines with J gene TRBJ1-1; D is unclear. Germline-derived CDR1 and CDR2 are LNHDA and SQIVND (reference sequence). This CDR3 has 16 amino acids. V was trimmed by 4 bases and J by 4 bases, leaving 19 bases between them. CDR3 in DNA: TGTGCCAGTAGTACATACGTCCGGGAGCGGGCCACTGAAGCTTTCTTT. It codes for CASSTYVRERATEAFF.

The chain is built from TRBV7-9 and TRBJ1-4; perhaps TRBD1 as D (5 bases). This CDR3 region has 15 residues. Trimming took 7 bases from V and 7 from J, leaving 19 bases between them. The germline V gene has CDR1 SEHNR and CDR2 FQNEAQ (reference sequence). In DNA, the CDR3 is TGTGCCAGCACCCTCCTGGGGGGTTGGAGTGAAAAACTGTTTTTT. This encodes CASTLLGGWSEKLFF.

This chain connects TRBV7-2 to TRBJ2-5; 8 nucleotides match TRBD2. The CDR3 is 15 residues long. With V trimmed by 5 bases and J by 5 bases, 10 bases remained unmatched. Germline CDR1 is SGHTA and CDR2 is FQGNSA. The CDR3 protein is CASSILAVMWETQYF. CDR3 nucleotide sequence: TGTGCCAGCAGCATACTAGCGGTTATGTGGGAGACCCAGTACTTC.

The chain recombines TRBV5-6 with TRBJ1-5, with TRBD1 as a possible D gene (5 bases). CDR3 length: 16 amino acids. Trimming shortened V by 3 bases and J by 1 base, and 14 bases separated the two germline ends. Germline CDR1 is SGHDT and CDR2 is YYEEEE. CDR3 DNA sequence: TGTGCCAGCAGCTCCCGGACGGGGGGAAGCAATCAGCCCCAGCATTTT. It specifies CASSSRTGGSNQPQHF.

The V and J genes are TRBV19 and TRBJ1-5, with TRBD1 as a possible D gene (6 bases). The CDR3 runs 15 residues. In germline, CDR1 is LNHDA, CDR2 SQIVND (reference sequence). V shed 5 bases and J shed 5 bases, with 16 bases lying between them. CDR3 DNA sequence: TGTGCCAGTAGTGCGGAGGCAGGGGAATATCAGCCCCAGCATTTT. This translates into CASSAEAGEYQPQHF.